A single sample is the source of the 7 T cell receptor beta chains below, sequenced in a study of OX40 agonist ivuxolimab in advanced cancers. TCRdb keeps only in-frame clones here, not all; method: immunoSEQ multiplex PCR. The sample has around 68,000 clones, about 91% seen once. The specimen comprised CD4+ or CD8+ T cells sorted from blood, sampled in a trial of the OX40 agonist ivuxolimab. The origin of the receptors is an adult with an advanced solid tumor such as melanoma, head and neck, liver or kidney cancer.

CDR3 residues: CASSSASPPHNTEAFF. CDR3 coding DNA: TGTGCCAGCAGTTCAGCCTCACCCCCACATAACACTGAAGCTTTCTTT. This sequence joins TRBV27 and TRBJ1-1, with D hard to call. The germline gives CDR1 MNHEY, CDR2 SMNVEV (reference sequence). The V and J ends lost 4 bases and 2 bases respectively, with 17 bases between them. The CDR3 extends over 16 amino acids.

The DNA for the CDR3 is TGTGCCAGTGGAGGACAGGAGAATTCACCCCTCCACTTT. Translated: CASGGQENSPLHF. The rearrangement links TRBV6-1 to TRBJ1-6, with 7 bases that match TRBD1. The J segment lost 7 bases and the V segment lost 9 bases, leaving 6 bases of the junction unmatched. Germline V gene lookup returns CDR1 MNHNS and CDR2 SASEGT. This CDR3 has 13 residues.

This chain connects TRBV6-6 to TRBJ1-2, with 7 bases lining up with TRBD1. In germline, CDR1 is MNHNY, CDR2 SVGAGI (reference sequence). CDR3 length equals 12 residues. J gave up 3 bases and V 5 bases, and 0 bases lay outside the gene matches. CDR3 sequence: CASSQGDYGYTF. The CDR3 bases are TGTGCCAGCAGTCAGGGGGACTATGGCTACACCTTC.

As for this clone: Other nucleotide sequences from this sample produce the same CDR3. The V call is TRBV5-6, the J call TRBJ2-1; 10 positions agree with TRBD1. Germline-derived CDR1 and CDR2 are SGHDT and YYEEEE. The CDR3 sequence is 15 residues long. Germline trimming cut 2 bases from V and 4 bases from J; bases unmatched to any gene: 3. The CDR3 bases are TGTGCCAGCAGCTTCCGGACAGGGGGATACAATGAGCAGTTCTTC. This encodes CASSFRTGGYNEQFF. The full variable domain, its missing parts supplied by reference TRBV5-6 and TRBJ2-1, is DAGVTQSPTHLIKTRGQQVTLRCSPKSGHDTVSWYQQALGQGPQFIFQYYEEEERQRGNFPDRFSGHQFPNYSSELNVNALLLGDSALYLCASSFRTGGYNEQFFGPGTRLTVL.

This sequence joins TRBV7-3 and TRBJ2-5; D possibly corresponds to TRBD2 (6 bases). The V end was cut by 5 bases, the J end by 4 bases, with 11 bases between. CDR3 length: 13 amino acids. Germline V gene data show CDR1 as SGHTA and CDR2 as FQGTGA. The CDR3 here is CASSQRAGETQYF. CDR3 coding DNA: TGTGCCAGCAGCCAAAGAGCGGGAGAGACCCAGTACTTC.

The chain carries TRBV25-1 and TRBJ1-3; no definite D call. This CDR3 region has 15 residues. Germline CDR1 and CDR2: MGHDK and SYGVNS. V lost 4 bases to trimming and J lost 0 bases, with 10 bases between them. The chain's CDR3 is CASSGLGSSGNTIYF. The CDR3 DNA sequence: TGTGCCAGCAGTGGACTAGGGAGCTCTGGAAACACCATATATTTT.

About this clone: Other nucleotide sequences in the sample specify the same CDR3. The J gene is TRBJ2-5, the V gene TRBV11-3, with D uncertain. The CDR3 extends over 11 amino acids. The V gene's germline CDR1 is SGHNT and CDR2 YENEEA. Trimming cost V 1 base and J 5 bases, with 2 bases left between them. CDR3 DNA: TGTGCCAGCAGCTTAGGGGAGACCCAGTACTTC. Translating gives CASSLGETQYF.